This T cell receptor beta chain was observed in a study of post-analysis software for immune sequencing data. About the research overall: As for disease course, relapsing-remitting, secondary progressive and progressive-relapsing multiple sclerosis were all included.

TCR beta cDNA libraries included unique molecular identifiers. cDNA molecules numbering some 500,000 came from roughly 1.1 to 9.2 million T cells. MiXCR was run by TCRdb on the PCR reads, yielding one entry per CDR3 protein. The table has approximately 770,000 distinct CDR3 sequences, more than 45% seen once. Broader study findings: Relative to controls, patients had 4 or 5 TRBV segments at higher frequency, with TRBV5-6, TRBV5-1 and TRBV20-1 among these. Samples made in the same batch grouped tightly together by F measure.

Worth noting for this clonotype: Antigen: not known.

Between the trimmed V and J ends, which lost 6 bases and 3 bases, there was a span of 9 bases. Per the germline V gene, CDR1 is MGHDK and CDR2 is SYGVNS. This CDR3 region has 13 residues. The sequencing sample was made of blood. The chain combines TRBV25-1 with TRBJ2-1; no definite D call. The receptor was derived from a girl aged 10-17 years with multiple sclerosis. The CDR3 here is CASRTPGYNEQFF. In DNA, the CDR3 is TGTGCCAGCAGAACGCCGGGCTACAATGAGCAGTTCTTC.